The T cell receptor beta chain under discussion was sequenced for a study of T cell repertoires in cytomegalovirus infection. Overall study: CMV epitopes, recently identified HLA-C-restricted and well-studied HLA-B-restricted, were used.

TCRdb independently ran MiXCR on the reads; one entry per CDR3 protein. The sample shows under 850,000 distinct CDR3 sequences, around 30% of them seen only once. This CDR3 has 12 amino acids. Per germline, CDR1 DFQATT and CDR2 SNEGSKA (reference sequence). Trimming shortened V by 6 bases and J by 3 bases, and 12 bases separated the two germline ends. Turning to this clonotype: Its antigen remains unidentified.

General study results and limits: CMV-specific TCR beta clonotypes restricted by HLA-C were the ones dominating the ex vivo response.

The chain links TRBV20-1 to TRBJ2-7, with a possible D match to TRBD1 (5 bases). The sample consisted of cultured PBMCs, taken from culture after CMV antigen stimulation. This TCR came from a human donor in good health (CMV status not recorded). Some clones in this sample may be carry-over from other donors' samples. CDR3: CSARRQLYEQYF. CDR3 bases: TGCAGTGCCAGACGACAGCTCTACGAGCAGTACTTC.